The rows below give T cell receptor beta chains drawn from one sample of a study of OX40 agonist ivuxolimab in advanced cancers. Produced via immunoSEQ multiplex PCR; TCRdb's table is partial and in-frame only. The sample lists roughly 87,000 clones; more than 80% were seen once. The material was CD4+ or CD8+ T cells sorted from blood, obtained in a trial of the OX40 agonist ivuxolimab. These receptors were collected from an adult with an advanced solid tumor such as melanoma, head and neck, liver or kidney cancer. CDR3s include the opening cysteine and the closing phenylalanine or tryptophan. The D gene is left open where the match is weak. Size tells how often a clone was seen (once, few, many) or the class of an expanded clone, and some rows leave it out.

D gene | clone size | J gene | V gene | CDR3 DNA | CDR3 protein
NA | NA | TRBJ2-3 | TRBV28 | TGTGCCAGCAGTTTTATCGGGGCTAGCACAGATACGCAGTATTTT | CASSFIGASTDTQYF
TRBD1 | NA | TRBJ1-1 | TRBV28 | TGTGCCAGCAGGCTCAACAGGGGAAGGGGCACTGAAGCTTTCTTT | CASRLNRGRGTEAFF
TRBD2 | few | TRBJ2-1 | TRBV7-9 | TGTGCCAGCAGCCGGGGACTAGCGGATTACAATGAGCAGTTCTTC | CASSRGLADYNEQFF
NA | NA | TRBJ1-6 | TRBV27 | TGTGCCAGCAGTACGACGGTCGGATACTCACCCCTCCACTTT | CASSTTVGYSPLHF
NA | NA | TRBJ2-1 | TRBV28 | TGTGCCAGCAGTTTGTCCCTCTACAATGAGCAGTTCTTC | CASSLSLYNEQFF
TRBD2 | NA | TRBJ2-5 | TRBV6-5 | TGTGCCAGCAGTCCGGGAATTGGACTAGCGGAGACCCAGTACTTC | CASSPGIGLAETQYF
NA | once | TRBJ1-2 | TRBV6-1 | TGTGCCAGCAGTGAAGCCGTATTCGATGGCTACACCTTC | CASSEAVFDGYTF
NA | NA | TRBJ1-5 | TRBV28 | TGTGCCAGCAGTTTCCTCAATCAAGATAACCAGCCCCAGCATTTT | CASSFLNQDNQPQHF
TRBD1 | NA | TRBJ1-2 | TRBV11-2 | TGTGCCAGCAGCTTAGCGCCAGGGGGCATAACTATCGGCTACACCTTC | CASSLAPGGITIGYTF
NA | NA | TRBJ1-2 | TRBV6-5 | TGTGCCAGCAGTTCCGATCCCACGTGGGGCTTGGATGGCTACACCTTC | CASSSDPTWGLDGYTF
TRBD2 | NA | TRBJ2-5 | TRBV5-4 | TGTGCCAGCAGCTGGGGACTAGCGGGGGCCCAAGAGACCCAGTACTTC | CASSWGLAGAQETQYF
NA | NA | TRBJ2-1 | TRBV4-2 | TGTGCCAGCAGCCAAGAACAGGGAATAAATGAGCAGTTCTTC | CASSQEQGINEQFF
NA | NA | TRBJ2-7 | TRBV4-2 | TGTGCCAGCAGCCAAGAGGGCACAGGGACACTCGCCGAGCAGTACTTC | CASSQEGTGTLAEQYF
NA | NA | TRBJ1-5 | TRBV6-6 | TGTGCCAGCAGTTACTCTCAGGGGAATCAGCCCCAGCATTTT | CASSYSQGNQPQHF
NA | NA | TRBJ1-5 | TRBV25-1 | TGTGCCAGCAGTGAACTCGACAGCAATCAGCCCCAGCATTTT | CASSELDSNQPQHF
NA | NA | TRBJ1-1 | TRBV15 | TGTGCCACCAGCAGCCTCCAGGGGATGACTGAAGCTTTCTTT | CATSSLQGMTEAFF
NA | few | TRBJ1-5 | TRBV4-2 | TGTGCCAGCAGCCAAGGTCTGAGCAATCAGCCCCAGCATTTT | CASSQGLSNQPQHF
TRBD2 | NA | TRBJ2-3 | TRBV9 | TGTGCCAGCAGCGTCAGCGGGGGGCATGTAAATACGCAGTATTTT | CASSVSGGHVNTQYF
TRBD1 | NA | TRBJ1-4 | TRBV4-3 | TGCGCCAGCAGCCACGGGACAGGGCAGGAAAAACTGTTTTTT | CASSHGTGQEKLFF
NA | NA | TRBJ2-7 | TRBV5-1 | TGCGCCAGCAGCTTGTACTCCTACGAGCAGTACTTC | CASSLYSYEQYF
NA | NA | TRBJ2-3 | TRBV28 | TGTGCCAGCAGTTTCCGGGGTCTCACAGATACGCAGTATTTT | CASSFRGLTDTQYF
TRBD1 | NA | TRBJ1-4 | TRBV5-1 | TGCGCCAGCAGCCTTTCCGGGACAGGAGGGGAAAAACTGTTTTTT | CASSLSGTGGEKLFF
NA | once | TRBJ2-7 | TRBV5-1 | TGCGCCAGCAGCCCGTCCCCAAGGGGCGGCGGCTCCTACGAGCAGTACTTC | CASSPSPRGGGSYEQYF
NA | NA | TRBJ2-1 | TRBV7-8 | TGTGCCAGCAGCTCCGGTCCCGCCAATGAGCAGTTCTTC | CASSSGPANEQFF
TRBD2 | NA | TRBJ2-1 | TRBV7-9 | TGTGCCAGCAGCTTTGCTAGCGGGGGCGACAATGAGCAGTTCTTC | CASSFASGGDNEQFF
NA | NA | TRBJ1-2 | TRBV4-2 | TGTGCCAGCAGCCCGTCCTACAACTTAAGGGATGGCTACACCTTC | CASSPSYNLRDGYTF
NA | NA | TRBJ1-5 | TRBV12-5 | TGTGCTAGTGGTTCCCCGATAATTGGCAATCAGCCCCAGCATTTT | CASGSPIIGNQPQHF
TRBD2 | NA | TRBJ2-1 | TRBV9 | TGTGCCAGCAGCGCCGGGACTAGCGGCTACAATGAGCAGTTCTTC | CASSAGTSGYNEQFF
NA | NA | TRBJ2-1 | TRBV5-8 | TGTGCCAGCAGCTTGGGCCTCGGGATAGCGAGTGGCCACAATGAGCAGTTCTTC | CASSLGLGIASGHNEQFF
TRBD1 | few | TRBJ1-5 | TRBV10-3 | TGTGCCACCAGGGAACCCTGGACAGGGGTGGCGAATAGCAATCAGCCCCAGCATTTT | CATREPWTGVANSNQPQHF
TRBD1 | NA | TRBJ1-2 | TRBV28 | TGTGCCAGCAGTCCCCGGACAGGGCTCTCCGCTAGCTATGGCTACACCTTC | CASSPRTGLSASYGYTF
NA | NA | TRBJ2-7 | TRBV6-5 | TGTGCCAGCAGTTACTCAAGAGACGAGCAGTACTTC | CASSYSRDEQYF
NA | NA | TRBJ2-1 | TRBV28 | TGTGCCAGCAGAGGCTCCTACAATGAGCAGTTCTTC | CASRGSYNEQFF
NA | NA | TRBJ2-5 | TRBV28 | TGTGCCAGCAGTACCTCGGGGACGAGTGACCAGTACTTC | CASSTSGTSDQYF
NA | NA | TRBJ2-1 | TRBV20-1 | TGCAGTGCTTTTCCTAATGAGCAGTTCTTC | CSAFPNEQFF